This is a list of T cell receptor beta chains from one sample in a study of cytomegalovirus exposure and HLA in healthy donors. The table came from immunoSEQ multiplex PCR; TCRdb's copy has only in-frame clones and leaves some out. The table has 100,000 to 150,000 clones, about 84% seen once. Sequenced sample: PBMCs. Receptor source: a man aged 18 to 29 in good health and CMV-seronegative. The CDR3 runs from the conserved cysteine through the conserved F or W. Fields, in order: J gene, clone size, V gene, D gene, CDR3 DNA, CDR3 protein. The D gene is left open where the match is weak. Clone size, where shown, is once, few, many, or a class for clones that have expanded.

TRBJ1-2 | few | TRBV10-3 | . | TGTGCCATCACCGCCACAGGGAACGTGGCCTATGGCTACACCTTC | CAITATGNVAYGYTF
TRBJ1-3 | . | TRBV5-1 | . | TGCGCCAGCCGGGAGGGGAGCTCTGGAAACACCATATATTTT | CASREGSSGNTIYF
TRBJ1-4 | . | TRBV13 | TRBD1 | TGTGCCAGCAGCGCCCGACAGGGGAGGGGTGAAAAACTGTTTTTT | CASSARQGRGEKLFF
TRBJ2-2 | . | TRBV5-1 | TRBD2 | TGCGCCAGCAGCTTTAGCGGGGGGGCGAACACCGGGGAGCTGTTTTTT | CASSFSGGANTGELFF
TRBJ2-3 | . | TRBV7-2 | TRBD2 | TGTGCCAGCAGACCGAGCGGGGCCCGCACAGATACGCAGTATTTT | CASRPSGARTDTQYF
TRBJ2-7 | . | TRBV29-1 | TRBD1 | TGCAGCGTTGTAGTTCGGGACAGTGGCTACGAGCAGTACTTC | CSVVVRDSGYEQYF
TRBJ1-2 | . | TRBV2 | . | TGTGCCAGCCCCCGGGGCTACACCTTC | CASPRGYTF
TRBJ1-1 | . | TRBV6-5 | . | TGTGCCAGCAGTTACCGACTCGTAAACACTGAAGCTTTCTTT | CASSYRLVNTEAFF
TRBJ1-1 | . | TRBV25-1 | . | TGTGCCAGCAGCCCATTACTCGCCGGGGACACTGAAGCTTTCTTT | CASSPLLAGDTEAFF
TRBJ1-2 | . | TRBV25-1 | TRBD1 | TGTGCCAGCAGTGAATTAACAGGGGTCTATGGCTACACCTTC | CASSELTGVYGYTF
TRBJ2-3 | . | TRBV6-1 | TRBD2 | TGTGCCAGCAGGCCGGGACTATACACAGATACGCAGTATTTT | CASRPGLYTDTQYF
TRBJ2-7 | . | TRBV7-9 | TRBD1 | TGTGCCAGCAGCTCCAGGGCAGGGGGCAACGAGCAGTACTTC | CASSSRAGGNEQYF
TRBJ1-2 | . | TRBV7-6 | . | TGTGCCAGCAGCCCCGTCTCTTATGGCTACACCTTC | CASSPVSYGYTF
TRBJ1-2 | . | TRBV30 | . | TGTGCCTGGAGTGCCACCGGGAGCTATGGCTACACCTTC | CAWSATGSYGYTF
TRBJ1-3 | . | TRBV11-2 | . | TGTGCCAGCAGCTTAGCGGCGGTCTCTGGAAACACCATATATTTT | CASSLAAVSGNTIYF
TRBJ2-7 | . | TRBV11-2 | TRBD1 | TGTGCCAGCAGCCTGTCAGGGGGCGCATCACAGCAGTACTTC | CASSLSGGASQQYF
TRBJ2-7 | . | TRBV2 | . | TGTGCCAGCACTCCGGACAGTTACGAGCAGTACTTC | CASTPDSYEQYF
TRBJ1-1 | . | TRBV28 | TRBD1 | TGTGCCAGCAGGCGAACCGGGACAGGGGCGTTTACGAACACTGAAGCTTTCTTT | CASRRTGTGAFTNTEAFF
TRBJ2-5 | . | TRBV5-6 | . | TGTGCCAGCAGCAGAGGGGGTCGTGAGACCCAGTACTTC | CASSRGGRETQYF
TRBJ1-1 | . | TRBV30 | TRBD1 | TGTGCCTGGAGTACGACAGGGGGCGGCACTGAAGCTTTCTTT | CAWSTTGGGTEAFF
TRBJ2-3 | . | TRBV7-6 | TRBD2 | TGTGCCAGCAGCCCCGGGACTAGCGGACGCACAGATACGCAGTATTTT | CASSPGTSGRTDTQYF
TRBJ2-4 | . | TRBV2 | . | TGTGCCACCTTAGCCAAAAACATTCAGTACTTC | CATLAKNIQYF
TRBJ1-1 | once | TRBV28 | TRBD1 | TGTGCCAGCAGAACCCCGGGACAGGGCTCCACTGAAGCTTTCTTT | CASRTPGQGSTEAFF
TRBJ2-2 | . | TRBV11-3 | . | TGTGCCAGCAGCTTAGGACTAGAAAAGAGCACCGGGGAGCTGTTTTTT | CASSLGLEKSTGELFF
TRBJ1-1 | once | TRBV7-9 | TRBD1 | TGTGCCAGCAGCTCGAGGGACAGCATGAACACTGAAGCTTTCTTT | CASSSRDSMNTEAFF
TRBJ1-5 | . | TRBV5-4 | . | TGTGCCAGCAGCTTACAGGGAACTAGCAATCAGCCCCAGCATTTT | CASSLQGTSNQPQHF
TRBJ2-3 | . | TRBV6-5 | . | TGTGCCAGCAGTTTGAACCAAGCGCCCACAGATACGCAGTATTTT | CASSLNQAPTDTQYF
TRBJ1-3 | once | TRBV6-5 | TRBD1 | TGTGCCAGCAGTGGACAGGGACGTGGAAACACCATATATTTT | CASSGQGRGNTIYF
TRBJ2-5 | . | TRBV4-2 | . | TGTGCCAGCAGCCAAGATAGGCAGGCTAACCAAGAGACCCAGTACTTC | CASSQDRQANQETQYF
TRBJ2-1 | . | TRBV10-3 | TRBD1 | TGTGCCATCAGTGAGGGGACAGGGGCCAATGAGCAGTTCTTC | CAISEGTGANEQFF
TRBJ1-5 | . | TRBV6-1 | TRBD1 | TGTGCCAGCAGTCCCAGACAGGGGGATCAGCCCCAGCATTTT | CASSPRQGDQPQHF
TRBJ1-5 | . | TRBV5-1 | . | TGCGCCAGCAGCTTGGGAGGGTATAGCAATCAGCCCCAGCATTTT | CASSLGGYSNQPQHF
TRBJ1-4 | . | TRBV30 | TRBD1 | TGTGCCTGGAGAACGGGACAGGCAACTAATGAAAAACTGTTTTTT | CAWRTGQATNEKLFF
TRBJ1-5 | . | TRBV5-6 | TRBD1 | TGTGCCAGCAGCCCCGGACAGGGCGGACAGCCCCAGCATTTT | CASSPGQGGQPQHF
TRBJ1-2 | few | TRBV9 | TRBD1 | TGTGCCAGCAGCGTCGGGCAGGGGGCTGTTGGCTACACCTTC | CASSVGQGAVGYTF
TRBJ2-6 | once | TRBV30 | TRBD2 | TGTGCCTGGAGTGTACCCCGTTTAGCGGGGGGGCGAAGGGGGGCCAACGTCCTGACTTTC | CAWSVPRLAGGRRGANVLTF
TRBJ2-3 | . | TRBV4-1 | TRBD2 | TGCGCCAGCAGCCAAGCCCCGCTAGCGGGAAACACAGATACGCAGTATTTT | CASSQAPLAGNTDTQYF
TRBJ2-7 | once | TRBV15 | TRBD1 | TGTGCCACCAGCGACGACAGGGTCTCCTACGAGCAGTACTTC | CATSDDRVSYEQYF
TRBJ2-1 | . | TRBV12-1 | . | TGTGCCAGCAGCCTAACTAAGCCCGGTGGATCCTACAATGAGCAGTTCTTC | CASSLTKPGGSYNEQFF
TRBJ2-6 | . | TRBV5-1 | TRBD1 | TGCGCCAGCAGCCCGGAGCTAAGGACAGGCCCCGGGGCCAACGTCCTGACTTTC | CASSPELRTGPGANVLTF
TRBJ2-1 | once | TRBV5-1 | TRBD2 | TGCGCCAGCAGCTTGGTTGTACTAGCGGGGGGCAATGAGCAGTTCTTC | CASSLVVLAGGNEQFF
TRBJ1-3 | once | TRBV6-1 | TRBD1 | TGTGCCAGCAGTGGGGGACAGGGCTCTGGAAACACCATATATTTT | CASSGGQGSGNTIYF
TRBJ2-3 | . | TRBV7-9 | . | TGTGCCAGCAGCTTAACGGGAGATACGCAGTATTTT | CASSLTGDTQYF
TRBJ1-2 | . | TRBV5-1 | . | TGCGCCAGCAGCTTGGGGTTGGGGCTTCCAAGACGAGGCTACACCTTC | CASSLGLGLPRRGYTF
TRBJ1-3 | . | TRBV6-1 | . | TGTGCCAGCAGTGCTCTTACAGGGACTGGAAACACCATATATTTT | CASSALTGTGNTIYF
TRBJ1-1 | . | TRBV9 | TRBD1 | TGTGCCAGCAGCGAGGGACGGACAGGGGGCTTGGGCACTGAAGCTTTCTTT | CASSEGRTGGLGTEAFF
TRBJ2-5 | . | TRBV30 | TRBD1 | TGTGCCTGGAGTCCTTCGGACAGGGTGGTAGAGACCCAGTACTTC | CAWSPSDRVVETQYF
TRBJ1-2 | . | TRBV27 | . | TGTGCCAGCAGTCCCCAGCTAACAGGGTTCTATGGCTACACCTTC | CASSPQLTGFYGYTF
TRBJ2-5 | . | TRBV25-1 | TRBD1 | TGTGCCAGCAGTGATCGTCTCAGGGGGCCTCAGGAGACCCAGTACTTC | CASSDRLRGPQETQYF
TRBJ2-1 | . | TRBV27 | TRBD2 | TGTGCCAGCAGTTCGCTCTTGGGCGGGGGGGCGGTCAATGAGCAGTTCTTC | CASSSLLGGGAVNEQFF